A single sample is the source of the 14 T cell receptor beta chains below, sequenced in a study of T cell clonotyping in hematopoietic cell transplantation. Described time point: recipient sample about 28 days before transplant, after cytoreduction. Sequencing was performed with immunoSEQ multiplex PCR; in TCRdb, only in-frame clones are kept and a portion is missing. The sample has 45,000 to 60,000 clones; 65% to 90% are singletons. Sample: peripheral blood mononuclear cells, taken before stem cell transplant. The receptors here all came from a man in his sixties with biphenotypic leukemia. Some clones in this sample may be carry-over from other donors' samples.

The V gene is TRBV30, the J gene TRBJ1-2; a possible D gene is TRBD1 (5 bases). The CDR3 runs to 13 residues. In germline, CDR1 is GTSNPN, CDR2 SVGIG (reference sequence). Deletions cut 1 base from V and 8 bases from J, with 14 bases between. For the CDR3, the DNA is TGTGCCTGGAGTGAAGGGTCGGGGCAGGGCTACACCTTC. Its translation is CAWSEGSGQGYTF.

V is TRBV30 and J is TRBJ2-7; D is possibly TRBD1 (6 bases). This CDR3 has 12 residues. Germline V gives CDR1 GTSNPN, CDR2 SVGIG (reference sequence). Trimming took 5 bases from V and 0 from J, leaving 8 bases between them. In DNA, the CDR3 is TGTGCCTGGGAGGACAGCTCCTACGAGCAGTACTTC. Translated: CAWEDSSYEQYF.

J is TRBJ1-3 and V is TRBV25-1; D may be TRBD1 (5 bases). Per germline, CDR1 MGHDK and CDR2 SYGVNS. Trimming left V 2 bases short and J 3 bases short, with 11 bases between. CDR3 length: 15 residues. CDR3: CASSEGGEDGNTIYF. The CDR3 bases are TGTGCCAGCAGTGAAGGGGGGGAAGATGGAAACACCATATATTTT.

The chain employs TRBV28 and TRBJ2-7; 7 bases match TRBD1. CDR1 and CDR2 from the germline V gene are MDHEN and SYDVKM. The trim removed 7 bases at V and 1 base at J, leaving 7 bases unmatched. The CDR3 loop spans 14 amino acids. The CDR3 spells CASTPGTASYEQYF. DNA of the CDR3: TGTGCCAGCACCCCCGGGACAGCTTCCTACGAGCAGTACTTC. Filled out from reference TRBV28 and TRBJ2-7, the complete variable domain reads DVKVTQSSRYLVKRTGEKVFLECVQDMDHENMFWYRQDPGLGLRLIYFSYDVKMKEKGDIPEGYSVSREKKERFSLILESASTNQTSMYLCASTPGTASYEQYFGPGTRLTVT.

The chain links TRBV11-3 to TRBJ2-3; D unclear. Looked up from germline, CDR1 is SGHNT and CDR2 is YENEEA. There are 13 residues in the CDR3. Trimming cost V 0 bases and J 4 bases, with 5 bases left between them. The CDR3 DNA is TGTGCCAGCAGCTTAGATAGGGCAGATACGCAGTATTTT. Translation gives CASSLDRADTQYF.

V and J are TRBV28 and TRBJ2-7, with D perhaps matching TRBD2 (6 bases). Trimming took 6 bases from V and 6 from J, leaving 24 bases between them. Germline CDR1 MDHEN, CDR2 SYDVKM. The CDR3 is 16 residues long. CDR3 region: CASRAGVPRSGREQYF. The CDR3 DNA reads TGTGCCAGCAGGGCAGGCGTACCTCGAAGCGGGCGCGAGCAGTACTTC.

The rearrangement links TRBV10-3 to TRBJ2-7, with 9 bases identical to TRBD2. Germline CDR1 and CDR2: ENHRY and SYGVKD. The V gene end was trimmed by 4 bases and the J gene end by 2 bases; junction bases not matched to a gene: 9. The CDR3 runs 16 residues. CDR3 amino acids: CAISGLRREGPYEQYF. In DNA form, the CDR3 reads TGTGCCATCAGTGGATTAAGGCGGGAGGGCCCCTACGAGCAGTACTTC.

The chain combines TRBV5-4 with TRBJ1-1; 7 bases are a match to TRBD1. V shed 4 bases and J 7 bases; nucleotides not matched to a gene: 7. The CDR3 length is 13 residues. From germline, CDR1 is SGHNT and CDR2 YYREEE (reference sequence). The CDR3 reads CASSAGGQREAFF. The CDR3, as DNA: TGTGCCAGCAGCGCGGGGGGACAGCGTGAAGCTTTCTTT.

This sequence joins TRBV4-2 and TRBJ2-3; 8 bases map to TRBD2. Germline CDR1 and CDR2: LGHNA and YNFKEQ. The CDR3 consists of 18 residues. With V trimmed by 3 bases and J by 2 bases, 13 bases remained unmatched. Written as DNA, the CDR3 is TGTGCCAGCAGCCAGGGCTTTAAAGCGGGAGCGATCACAGATACGCAGTATTTT. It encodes CASSQGFKAGAITDTQYF.

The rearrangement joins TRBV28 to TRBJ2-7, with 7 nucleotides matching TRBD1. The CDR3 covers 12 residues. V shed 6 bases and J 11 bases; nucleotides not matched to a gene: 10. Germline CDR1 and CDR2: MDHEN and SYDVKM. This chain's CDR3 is CASRIKQGNEYF. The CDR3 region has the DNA TGTGCCAGCAGGATTAAACAGGGGAACGAGTACTTC.

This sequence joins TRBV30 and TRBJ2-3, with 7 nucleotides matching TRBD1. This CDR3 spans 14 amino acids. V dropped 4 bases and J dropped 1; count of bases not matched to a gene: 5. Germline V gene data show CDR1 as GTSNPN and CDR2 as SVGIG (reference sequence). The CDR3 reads CAWMTGIGTDTQYF. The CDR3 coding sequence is TGTGCCTGGATGACAGGGATCGGCACAGATACGCAGTATTTT.

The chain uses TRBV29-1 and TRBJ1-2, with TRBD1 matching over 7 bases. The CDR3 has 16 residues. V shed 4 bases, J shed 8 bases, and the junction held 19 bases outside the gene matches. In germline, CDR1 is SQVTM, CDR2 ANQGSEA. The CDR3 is CSVATLTRQGRIGYTF. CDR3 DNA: TGCAGCGTTGCTACCCTTACAAGACAGGGAAGGATCGGCTACACCTTC.

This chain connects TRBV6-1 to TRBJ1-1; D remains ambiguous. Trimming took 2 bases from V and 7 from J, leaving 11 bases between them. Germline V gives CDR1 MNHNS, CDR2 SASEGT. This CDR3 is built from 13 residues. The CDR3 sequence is CASSEFQTNEAFF. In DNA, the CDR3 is TGTGCCAGCAGTGAATTTCAGACAAATGAAGCTTTCTTT.

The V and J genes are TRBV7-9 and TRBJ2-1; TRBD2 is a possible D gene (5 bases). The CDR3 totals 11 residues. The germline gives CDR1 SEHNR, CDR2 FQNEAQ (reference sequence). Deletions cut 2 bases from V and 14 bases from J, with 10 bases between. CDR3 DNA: TGTGCCAGCAGCTTATCGGGGTTCGAGTTCTTC. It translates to CASSLSGFEFF. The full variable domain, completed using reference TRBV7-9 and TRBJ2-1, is DTGVSQNPRHKITKRGQNVTFRCDPISEHNRLYWYRQTLGQGPEFLTYFQNEAQLEKSRLLSDRFSAERPKGSFSTLEIQRTEQGDSAMYLCASSLSGFEFFGPGTRLTVL.